The 20 T cell receptor beta chains reported below all come from one sample, sequenced in a study of blood T cell repertoires in COVID-19 (dated by TCRdb to 2020 to 2022). The library was prepared using the immunoSEQ multiplex PCR assay. TCRdb provides this immuneACCESS table in a form limited to in-frame rearrangements. Some clones are lacking; in checked studies, under half of them reflect an unresolved V gene, and why the rest are absent is not known. Across this sample there are roughly 41,000 clones, with about 80% seen only once. The ten largest clones add up to around 45% of the sample. Sequenced input: peripheral blood. These receptors all stem from a woman older than 75 with acute or convalescent COVID-19.

This clone was detected only once. The J gene is TRBJ1-6, the V gene TRBV6-5; D may be TRBD1 (5 bases). The CDR3 consists of 15 residues. Germline V gene lookup returns CDR1 MNHEY and CDR2 SVGAGI. V was shortened by 7 bases and J by 6 bases, with 16 bases between the two germline ends. The CDR3 region is CASNLDRHPNSPLHF. The CDR3 DNA reads TGTGCCAGCAACCTAGACAGACACCCTAATTCACCCCTCCACTTT.

This chain connects TRBV11-3 to TRBJ1-1, with D possibly TRBD1 on 6 matching bases. CDR1 and CDR2 (germline): SGHNT, YENEEA. Between the trimmed V and J ends, which lost 2 bases and 5 bases, there was a span of 6 bases. CDR3 length equals 12 residues. CDR3 amino acids: CASSLQGTEAFF. The CDR3 nucleotides read TGTGCCAGCAGCTTACAGGGGACTGAAGCTTTCTTT.

V and J are TRBV7-2 and TRBJ2-1; 8 nucleotides align to TRBD2. CDR1 and CDR2 from the germline V gene are SGHTA and FQGNSA. Germline trimming cut 1 base from V and 2 bases from J; bases unmatched to any gene: 4. The CDR3 sequence is 16 residues long. CDR3 residues: CASSLGGGGPYNEQFF. DNA of the CDR3: TGTGCCAGCAGCTTAGGGGGCGGGGGGCCCTACAATGAGCAGTTCTTC.

The chain joins TRBV9 to TRBJ2-2; 7 bases fit TRBD1. Germline V gene lookup returns CDR1 SGDLS and CDR2 YYNGEE. V trimming: 4 bases; J trimming: 1 base; junction bases outside the gene matches: 4. The CDR3 extends over 15 amino acids. Written as DNA, the CDR3 is TGTGCCAGCAGCACAAGGACAGGGAACACCGGGGAGCTGTTTTTT. Its translation: CASSTRTGNTGELFF.

V is TRBV5-4 and J is TRBJ1-6; D possibly corresponds to TRBD1 (5 bases). The germline CDR1 and CDR2 sequences are SGHNT and YYREEE (reference sequence). The CDR3 runs to 15 residues. Trimming removed 0 bases from V and 6 bases from J, with 10 bases in between. CDR3 nucleotide sequence: TGTGCCAGCAGCTTGGATCAGGGCCGTAATTCACCCCTCCACTTT. It yields the protein CASSLDQGRNSPLHF.

The chain is built from TRBV10-3 and TRBJ1-1, with TRBD1 as a possible D gene (5 bases). This CDR3 is built from 13 residues. In germline, CDR1 is ENHRY, CDR2 SYGVKD. Trimming removed 6 bases from V and 8 bases from J, with 16 bases in between. The CDR3 coding sequence is TGTGCCATCAGCGGCGGGACGGACAAGGAAGCTTTCTTT. Its protein product is CAISGGTDKEAFF.

The chain recombines TRBV11-3 with TRBJ2-5, with 8 bases that match TRBD2. CDR3 size: 15 residues. The germline gives CDR1 SGHNT, CDR2 YENEEA. Unmatched junction bases numbered 14, after V lost 3 bases and J lost 11 bases. The CDR3 region is CASSLIAGRFSAQYF. CDR3 nucleotides: TGTGCCAGCAGCTTGATAGCGGGGAGGTTCAGTGCACAGTACTTC.

The genes are TRBV3-1 (or the pseudogene TRBV3-2) and TRBJ1-3; D gene ambiguous. CDR1 is LGHDT and CDR2 is YNNKEL in the germline V gene (reference sequence). Trimming stripped 0 bases from V and 7 bases from J, with 10 bases between. The CDR3 extends over 14 amino acids. The CDR3 sequence: CASSQDTAGNTIYF. Here the CDR3 DNA reads TGTGCCAGCAGCCAAGACACTGCCGGGAACACCATATATTTT.

J is TRBJ1-1 and V is TRBV4-2; the match to TRBD1 covers 8 bases. Germline V CDR1 and CDR2: LGHNA, YNFKEQ. V was pared by 1 base and J by 5 bases, with 3 bases of the junction left unmatched. The length of the CDR3 is 14 residues. DNA for the CDR3: TGTGCCAGCAGCCAAGGACAGGGGAGGACTGAAGCTTTCTTT. Translation gives CASSQGQGRTEAFF.

The chain couples TRBV19 to TRBJ2-3; TRBD2 matches 8 bases. V was clipped by 1 base and J by 2 bases; unmatched bases: 2. The germline CDR1 and CDR2 sequences are LNHDA and SQIVND (reference sequence). This CDR3 is built from 15 residues. The CDR3, as DNA: TGTGCCAGTAGTATAGCTAGCGGGCACACAGATACGCAGTATTTT. Translation: CASSIASGHTDTQYF.

This sequence joins TRBV3-1 (or the pseudogene TRBV3-2) and TRBJ1-2, with 7 bases lining up with TRBD1. In germline, CDR1 is LGHDT, CDR2 YNNKEL (reference sequence). The V segment lost 4 bases and the J segment 5 bases; nucleotides outside the gene matches: 4. The CDR3 length is 13 residues. The chain's CDR3 is CASSLRQGYGYTF. CDR3 DNA: TGTGCCAGCAGCCTTCGACAGGGTTATGGCTACACCTTC.

The V and J genes are TRBV30 and TRBJ1-1; D is uncertain. The CDR3 runs to 11 residues. V dropped 0 bases and J dropped 5 bases, with 4 bases sitting between them. Looked up from germline, CDR1 is GTSNPN and CDR2 is SVGIG (reference sequence). The CDR3 DNA is TGTGCCTGGAGTGTCCAGACTGAAGCTTTCTTT. This sequence encodes CAWSVQTEAFF. Drawing the rest from reference TRBV30 and TRBJ1-1, the complete variable domain is SQTIHQWPATLVQPVGSPLSLECTVEGTSNPNLYWYRQAAGRGLQLLFYSVGIGQISSEVPQNLSASRPQDRQFILSSKKLLLSDSGFYLCAWSVQTEAFFGQGTRLTVV.

V usage is TRBV10-3 and J usage is TRBJ1-2; D gene ambiguous. Per germline, CDR1 ENHRY and CDR2 SYGVKD. V was cut by 10 bases and J by 0 bases, with 15 bases left in between. CDR3 size: 14 residues. This chain's CDR3 is CATVAGASNYGYTF. CDR3 sequence (DNA): TGTGCCACAGTTGCAGGCGCTTCTAACTATGGCTACACCTTC.

The V and J genes are TRBV9 and TRBJ2-7, with 7 bases that match TRBD2. CDR3 length: 20 residues. In germline, CDR1 is SGDLS, CDR2 YYNGEE. With 0 bases clipped from V and 1 base from J, the junction kept 19 bases outside the gene matches. In nucleotides, the CDR3 is TGTGCCAGCAGCGTAGAGGTGAAGGGGTCAGGGAGGGAAGAGTCCTACGAGCAGTACTTC. This gives the protein CASSVEVKGSGREESYEQYF.

This clone has a handful of counts. The chain recombines TRBV6-6 with TRBJ2-1, with TRBD2 identical over 10 bases. The germline V gene has CDR1 MNHNY and CDR2 SVGAGI (reference sequence). The V and J ends lost 6 bases and 6 bases, in that order; junction bases with no gene match: 5. The CDR3 extends over 14 amino acids. The CDR3 sequence is CASSPSGGFNEQFF. In DNA form, the CDR3 reads TGTGCCAGCAGCCCTAGCGGGGGTTTCAATGAGCAGTTCTTC.

The V gene is TRBV2, the J gene TRBJ2-2; D may be TRBD1 (6 bases). The CDR3 has 15 residues. V lost 6 bases, J lost 0 bases, and 11 bases lay in between. Germline V gives CDR1 SNHLY, CDR2 FYNNEI. In DNA, the CDR3 is TGTGCCAGCAGAAGACAGGCCACGAACACCGGGGAGCTGTTTTTT. This encodes CASRRQATNTGELFF.

V is TRBV3-1 (or the pseudogene TRBV3-2) and J is TRBJ1-3; TRBD1 aligns across 7 bases. Germline V gene sequence: CDR1 LGHDT, CDR2 YNNKEL (reference sequence). V trimming: 0 bases; J trimming: 4 bases; junction bases outside the gene matches: 9. This CDR3 contains 17 residues. This CDR3 is CASSQDFTTGLGNTIYF. CDR3 nucleotides: TGTGCCAGCAGCCAAGATTTCACGACAGGGCTCGGAAACACCATATATTTT.

This chain uses TRBV5-4 with TRBJ2-5; D gene unclear. V gave up 1 base and J gave up 1 base, with 8 bases separating them. The CDR3 extends over 14 amino acids. The V gene's germline CDR1 is SGHNT and CDR2 YYREEE (reference sequence). The CDR3 loop reads CASSLSDLQETQYF. The CDR3 DNA follows: TGTGCCAGCAGCTTGAGCGACCTCCAAGAGACCCAGTACTTC.

This clone was seen more than once but under ten times. This chain links TRBV28 with TRBJ1-1; no firm D call. This CDR3 spans 14 amino acids. V lost 8 bases and J 0 bases, leaving 13 bases between the germline ends. Looked up from germline, CDR1 is MDHEN and CDR2 is SYDVKM. Here the CDR3 DNA reads TGTGCCAGCTTGGCAGGAACTCTGAACACTGAAGCTTTCTTT. This translates into CASLAGTLNTEAFF.

This clone is a singleton in its sample. The chain recombines TRBV19 with TRBJ2-3; TRBD2 agrees at 10 bases. CDR1 is LNHDA, CDR2 SQIVND, per germline (reference sequence). V lost 6 bases and J lost 4; bases outside the gene matches: 7. CDR3 size: 15 residues. The CDR3 loop is CASSESGTSADTQYF. Written as DNA, the CDR3 is TGTGCCAGTAGCGAGTCCGGGACTAGCGCAGATACGCAGTATTTT.